One and the same sample provided the 4 T cell receptor beta chains below, sequenced in a study of human T cells and chemical hapten exposure (dated by TCRdb to the early 2020s). Libraries were built with RACE. This sample was sequenced with a NextSeq 500. TCRdb applied fastp at Q25 and MiXCR to the public reads, then kept only in-frame beta chains. Each CDR3 protein gets just one entry, which takes the most common genes and DNA from the rows behind it. The sample table records more than 45,000 distinct CDR3 sequences; 9.5% to 15% of these occur just once. The biggest ten clones account for approximately 2.4% of the sample. What this sample's time point label stands for: patch test 3, about 24 weeks after DPC sensitization. Read against the paper, the sample's treatment or condition label means: therapeutic diphenylcyclopropenone sensitization with weekly scalp DPC. Sequenced material: whole blood, taken in connection with sensitization to the hapten diphenylcyclopropenone (DPC). These receptors all come from a man in his thirties or forties with alopecia areata. Some clones in this sample may be carry-over from other donors' samples.

This chain joins TRBV10-3 and TRBJ2-7, with 7 bases that match TRBD1. CDR1 ENHRY and CDR2 SYGVKD come from the germline V gene. Unmatched junction bases numbered 6, after V lost 2 bases and J lost 8 bases. The CDR3 spans 13 residues. In DNA, the CDR3 is TGTGCCATCAGTGAGCCTGACAGGGACAAGCAGTACTTC. This translates into CAISEPDRDKQYF.

This clonotype was observed at least ten times. The germline gene is not matched at one end of the junction; a read error may be the cause. V usage is TRBV27 and J usage is TRBJ2-3; D gene ambiguous. The CDR3 has 15 amino acids. CDR1 MNHEY and CDR2 SMNVEV come from the germline V gene (reference sequence). The CDR3 DNA reads TGTGCCAGCAGTCTATCTGGACGGCGCACAGATACGCAGTATTTT. It codes for CASSLSGRRTDTQYF.

CDR3 DNA: TGTGCCAGCAGCCGGACGGTATATGGCTACACCTTC. Encoded protein: CASSRTVYGYTF. This chain connects TRBV28 to TRBJ1-2; no clear D gene. Trimming stripped 6 bases from V and 5 bases from J, with 10 bases between. The germline V gene has CDR1 MDHEN and CDR2 SYDVKM. This CDR3 region has 12 residues.

This clonotype came up many times. This chain joins TRBV25-1 and TRBJ2-1, with a weak D call TRBD1 (6 bases). CDR3 length: 14 residues. Per germline, CDR1 MGHDK and CDR2 SYGVNS. V shed 4 bases and J shed 5 bases, with 12 bases lying between them. The CDR3 nucleotides read TGTGCCAGCAGTGGGTCCCAGGGGCACAATGAGCAGTTCTTC. It is translated as CASSGSQGHNEQFF.